This is a list of T cell receptor beta chains from one sample in a study of T cell responses to AZD1222 COVID-19 vaccine. The method was immunoSEQ multiplex PCR; TCRdb's version includes in-frame clones alone and lacks a portion of them. The repertoire holds about 130,000 clones, with more than 75% as singletons. Material: peripheral blood, obtained 28 days after the second AZD1222 dose. Receptor source: an adult who received the AZD1222 COVID-19 vaccine. The CDR3 runs from the conserved cysteine through the conserved F or W. Fields, in order: D gene, clone size, J gene, V gene, CDR3 protein, CDR3 DNA. D genes are given only for firm matches. Where a row states a size, it is once, few, many or the class of an expanded clone; other rows omit it.

>.|.|TRBJ1-5|TRBV6-5
CASTYAQNQPQHF
TGTGCCAGCACCTACGCCCAGAATCAGCCCCAGCATTTT
>.|.|TRBJ1-2|TRBV10-3
CAISDGLGYTF
TGTGCCATCAGTGACGGGTTGGGCTACACCTTC
>.|.|TRBJ2-1|TRBV6-5
CASSSPAVLIGEQFF
TGTGCCAGCAGTTCCCCGGCAGTATTGATAGGTGAGCAGTTCTTC
>.|.|TRBJ2-3|TRBV29-1
CSVGRVLGPTDTQYF
TGCAGCGTTGGCCGGGTCCTGGGGCCCACAGATACGCAGTATTTT
>.|.|TRBJ2-1|TRBV7-6
CASSFSRGHMNEQFF
TGTGCCAGCAGTTTCTCTCGGGGGCATATGAATGAGCAGTTCTTC
>TRBD1|.|TRBJ1-5|TRBV18
CASSLQTGSNQPQHF
TGTGCCAGCTCACTTCAGACAGGGAGCAATCAGCCCCAGCATTTT
>.|.|TRBJ2-1|TRBV13
CASSLVGQLDNEQFF
TGTGCCAGCAGCTTAGTCGGGCAGTTGGACAATGAGCAGTTCTTC
>TRBD1|.|TRBJ2-1|TRBV30
CAWSKGGLSSYNEQFF
TGTGCCTGGAGCAAAGGGGGCCTTAGCTCCTACAATGAGCAGTTCTTC
>.|.|TRBJ1-2|TRBV20-1
CSASYYGYTF
TGCAGTGCTAGCTATTATGGCTACACCTTC
>.|once|TRBJ1-6|TRBV6-5
CASRLGQFNSPLHF
TGTGCCAGCAGGCTCGGACAGTTCAATTCACCCCTCCACTTT
>TRBD1|.|TRBJ2-3|TRBV6-5
CASSLGQGSTDTQYF
TGTGCCAGCAGCCTGGGACAGGGGAGCACAGATACGCAGTATTTT
>TRBD1|.|TRBJ2-1|TRBV10-3
CANQGAGEQFF
TGTGCCAATCAGGGGGCAGGTGAGCAGTTCTTC
>.|many|TRBJ2-1|TRBV4-2
CASSQAGLAYNEQFF
TGTGCCAGCAGCCAAGCAGGTCTTGCCTACAATGAGCAGTTCTTC
>.|.|TRBJ1-5|TRBV6-1
CASSEGNSNQPQHF
TGTGCCAGCAGTGAGGGGAATAGCAATCAGCCCCAGCATTTT
>TRBD1|.|TRBJ1-1|TRBV6-1
CASSEVGDRVGEAFF
TGTGCCAGCAGTGAAGTAGGGGACAGGGTCGGTGAAGCTTTCTTT
>.|once|TRBJ1-5|TRBV23-1
CASSQSPLETENQPQHF
TGCGCCAGCAGTCAATCTCCGCTTGAAACGGAGAATCAGCCCCAGCATTTT
>TRBD2|.|TRBJ2-2|TRBV2
CASGLREGPGELFF
TGTGCCAGCGGTCTACGGGAGGGCCCCGGGGAGCTGTTTTTT
>.|.|TRBJ2-1|TRBV4-1
CASSQDGGRLISYNEQFF
TGCGCCAGCAGCCAAGATGGAGGGAGGCTGATTTCCTACAATGAGCAGTTCTTC
>TRBD1|.|TRBJ1-1|TRBV12-5
CASGRDRGRGVAFF
TGTGCTAGTGGTCGGGACAGGGGCCGTGGGGTAGCTTTCTTT
>.|.|TRBJ2-7|TRBV4-1
CASSQEYTHYEQYF
TGCGCCAGCAGCCAGGAGTATACCCATTACGAGCAGTACTTC
>.|.|TRBJ1-5|TRBV16
CASSQSRLEPQHF
TGTGCCAGCAGCCAATCTAGGCTGGAGCCCCAGCATTTT
>.|.|TRBJ2-7|TRBV29-1
CSVRGRDRSYEQYF
TGCAGCGTCCGTGGGCGGGACCGCTCCTACGAGCAGTACTTC